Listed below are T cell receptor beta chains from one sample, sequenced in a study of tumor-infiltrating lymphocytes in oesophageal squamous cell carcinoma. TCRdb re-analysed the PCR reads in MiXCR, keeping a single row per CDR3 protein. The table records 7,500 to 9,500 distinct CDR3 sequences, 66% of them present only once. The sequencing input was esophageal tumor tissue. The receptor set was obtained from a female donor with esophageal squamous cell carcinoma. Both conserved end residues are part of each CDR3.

CASSSNRDTDTQYF	TRBV7-3	TRBJ2-3
CASSVGWTVSTDTQYF	TRBV7-3	TRBJ2-3
CASSLDSSTDTQYF	TRBV7-2	TRBJ2-3
CASSLARVAGGGNEQFF	TRBV7-6	NA
CASSQQGRGSQETQYF	TRBV7-3	NA
CASSLGTSGRGTGEQFF	TRBV7-6	TRBJ2-1
CASSFYRPGETQYF	TRBV7-8	NA
CASSLTQGASEDTQYF	TRBV7-3	TRBJ2-3
CASSRSGQGGADTQYF	TRBV11-2	TRBJ2-3
CASSPLGGEQFF	TRBV12-3/TRBV12-4	NA
CASSFRDRRAGTQYF	TRBV6-1	TRBJ2-3
CASSSFGTGRLKLFF	TRBV6-6	TRBJ1-4
CASRQGPERGKLFF	TRBV7-2	TRBJ1-4
CASSSLGAGNYGYTF	TRBV7-9	TRBJ1-2
CASSLDSLVVYGYTF	TRBV12-3/TRBV12-4	NA
CASSAGGGGETQYF	TRBV6-1	TRBJ2-5
CASSPQFGDTQYF	TRBV7-9	TRBJ2-3
CASSYGQRERTDTQYF	TRBV12-3/TRBV12-4	TRBJ2-3
CASSSVRQETQYF	TRBV7-6	TRBJ2-5
CASSLDPGGVNEQYF	TRBV7-2	TRBJ2-4
CASSFTYEQYF	TRBV6-1	TRBJ2-7
CASSPGQFQETQYF	TRBV7-2	TRBJ2-5
CASSGPRGASGELFF	TRBV6-6	TRBJ2-2
CASSSGQGIVNTEAFF	TRBV6-6	TRBJ1-1
CASSPSYLGTDTQYF	TRBV7-3	TRBJ2-3
CASSPRQGRMNTEAFF	TRBV7-3	TRBJ1-1
CASCRFGNEQFF	TRBV6-1	TRBJ2-1
CASSPYIRTGMMNTEAFF	TRBV27	TRBJ1-1
CASSLLRQNTDTQYF	TRBV11-2	TRBJ2-3
CASKHRDRVGEQYF	TRBV28	TRBJ2-7
CASSEYGDSSYEQYF	TRBV6-1	TRBJ2-7
CASSLGGGVTKETQYF	TRBV7-8	TRBJ2-5
CASSFGQGLYEQYF	TRBV7-8	NA
CASSLVGGETQYF	TRBV11-2	NA
CAGSLVSRGGHEQYF	TRBV7-2	TRBJ2-7
CASSALGLASRSEQYF	TRBV7-8	NA
CASSLNVAFF	TRBV7-9	TRBJ1-1
CATSRTGQKTQYF	TRBV24-1	TRBJ2-5
CSARNPASYNSPLHF	TRBV20-1	TRBJ2-5
CASSAGTSGSGKTQYF	TRBV11-3	TRBJ2-5
CASSFRYEAYEQYF	TRBV12-3/TRBV12-4	NA
CASSPGAGYYNEQFF	TRBV5-4	NA
CASSLARGDSPLHF	TRBV27	TRBJ1-6
CASSFGRATDTQYF	TRBV7-9	TRBJ2-3
CASTSSGGYGYTF	TRBV7-2	TRBJ1-2
CAISGLAGESNEQFF	TRBV10-3	TRBJ2-1
CASTSRDTQYF	TRBV28	TRBJ2-3
CASSGQAGGADTQYF	TRBV7-2	TRBJ2-3
CASSLEPGLQTTQYF	TRBV7-6	TRBJ2-3
CASSMQGKGELFF	TRBV19	TRBJ2-2
CASRHTGTGDPYEQYF	TRBV5-3	NA